This paragraph reports one T cell receptor beta chain. What it binds is unknown. Profiles of TCR beta VDJ and CDR3 were generated from a genomic DNA template. Using its own MiXCR run on the reads, TCRdb lists one record per CDR3 protein. The table has fewer than 200,000 distinct CDR3 sequences, 60% to 70% seen once. This entry belongs to a study of CD8+CD57+ T cells in acquired aplastic anemia. Study as a whole: Each DNA sample taken from sorted CD4+ and CD8+ cells came to about 3.2 ug on average. The average read count for CD4+ cells in healthy donors was around 11 million.

Trimming took off 3 bases at V and 4 bases at J, with 9 bases between the two ends. The germline CDR1 and CDR2 sequences are SGHTA and FQGNSA. The CDR3 is made up of 14 amino acids. General study points: Statistical testing detected no significant gap in CD8+ Simpson's diversity between patients and controls.

The source is a human donor in good health. The chain carries TRBV7-2 and TRBJ2-2, with D possibly being TRBD2 (5 bases). Sequencing was done on a sample of sorted CD4+, CD8+, or CD8+CD57+ T cells (not recorded which) from PBMCs. The CDR3: CASSFSGITGELFF. CDR3 sequence (DNA): TGTGCCAGCAGCTTTTCCGGGATCACCGGGGAGCTGTTTTTT. Looking up the rest from reference TRBV7-2 and TRBJ2-2 gives the full variable domain: GAGVSQSPSNKVTEKGKDVELRCDPISGHTALYWYRQSLGQGLEFLIYFQGNSAPDKSGLPSDRFSAERTGGSVSTLTIQRTQQEDSAVYLCASSFSGITGELFFGEGSRLTVL.